One and the same sample provided the 11 T cell receptor beta chains below, sequenced in a study of blood T cell repertoires in COVID-19. Generated by immunoSEQ multiplex PCR, the TCRdb table keeps only in-frame clones and is missing some. Of around 250,000 clones listed, around four fifths are singletons. The sequenced sample was peripheral blood. These receptors were taken from a man aged 80 or over with acute or convalescent COVID-19.

J is TRBJ2-2 and V is TRBV5-1, with D possibly matching TRBD1 (5 bases). V lost 4 bases to trimming and J lost 0 bases, with 10 bases between them. From germline, CDR1 is SGHRS and CDR2 YFSETQ. The CDR3 contains 15 residues. The chain's CDR3 is CASSTTATNTGELFF. The CDR3, as DNA: TGCGCCAGCAGCACGACAGCAACGAACACCGGGGAGCTGTTTTTT.

The genes are TRBV13 and TRBJ1-2, with D perhaps matching TRBD1 (5 bases). V lost 5 bases to trimming and J lost 7 bases, with 23 bases between them. The CDR3 contains 16 residues. Germline V gene lookup returns CDR1 PRHDT and CDR2 FYEKMQ (reference sequence). CDR3 DNA sequence: TGTGCCAGCAGCCAAACCCTCGACAGCCCCCTGAGTGGCTACACCTTC. Its protein product is CASSQTLDSPLSGYTF.

This clone was detected a few times. The chain has TRBV9 and TRBJ2-2; unclear D gene. Germline assignment: CDR1 SGDLS and CDR2 YYNGEE. The CDR3 is 14 amino acids. Trimming cost V 1 base and J 0 bases, with 4 bases left between them. CDR3 sequence: CASSVIANTGELFF. The CDR3, as DNA: TGTGCCAGCAGCGTAATAGCGAACACCGGGGAGCTGTTTTTT.

This rearrangement joins TRBV5-6 to TRBJ1-1, with D possibly matching TRBD1 (5 bases). The CDR3 totals 15 residues. V shed 0 bases and J shed 0 bases, with 9 bases lying between them. The germline gives CDR1 SGHDT, CDR2 YYEEEE. CDR3: CASSLDPGMNTEAFF. DNA for the CDR3: TGTGCCAGCAGCTTGGACCCAGGGATGAACACTGAAGCTTTCTTT.

For this clone: This CDR3 is also generated by other DNA sequences in the sample. V gene TRBV19 combines with J gene TRBJ2-7, with 7 positions matching TRBD2. This CDR3 contains 14 residues. Germline V gene data show CDR1 as LNHDA and CDR2 as SQIVND (reference sequence). V shed 3 bases, J shed 3 bases, and the junction held 5 bases outside the gene matches. CDR3 in amino acids: CASSIREGGYEQYF. CDR3 sequence (DNA): TGTGCCAGTAGTATCAGGGAGGGAGGCTACGAGCAGTACTTC. The whole variable domain, remainder taken from reference TRBV19 and TRBJ2-7, is DGGITQSPKYLFRKEGQNVTLSCEQNLNHDAMYWYRQDPGQGLRLIYYSQIVNDFQKGDIAEGYSVSREKKESFPLTVTSAQKNPTAFYLCASSIREGGYEQYFGPGTRLTVT.

This rearrangement joins TRBV10-3 to TRBJ1-6, with TRBD1 as a possible D gene (5 bases). Germline values: CDR1 ENHRY, CDR2 SYGVKD. This CDR3 is built from 16 residues. V was cut by 0 bases and J by 6 bases, with 12 bases left in between. CDR3 loop: CAISESSGGSNSPLHF. CDR3 DNA: TGTGCCATCAGTGAGTCGAGCGGGGGGAGTAATTCACCCCTCCACTTT.

Concerning this clone itself: Compared with germline, one end of the junction differs, possibly owing to a read error. The rearrangement uses TRBV7-8 and TRBJ1-1; D not certain. This CDR3 is built from 13 residues. Germline values: CDR1 SGHVS, CDR2 FQNEAQ. The CDR3, as DNA: TGTGCCAGCAGCTTAGGAGGGAACGCTGAAGCTTTCTTT. It specifies CASSLGGNAEAFF.

Points on this clone: This CDR3 is also generated by other DNA sequences in the sample. This chain uses TRBV11-2 with TRBJ1-1, with no clear D. Trimming took 5 bases from V and 2 from J, leaving 12 bases between them. The CDR3 covers 14 residues. CDR1 and CDR2 from the germline V gene are SGHAT and FQNNGV. CDR3 amino acids: CASSPGGSNTEAFF. CDR3 nucleotide sequence: TGTGCCAGCAGCCCAGGCGGGAGCAACACTGAAGCTTTCTTT.

V is TRBV27 and J is TRBJ1-2; TRBD1 is a possible D gene (5 bases). The V gene lost 6 bases and the J gene lost 5 bases, with 19 bases spanning the gap. CDR1 is MNHEY, CDR2 SMNVEV, per germline (reference sequence). CDR3 length: 15 residues. DNA of the CDR3: TGTGCCAGCAGCTACATGGAGGGAGGGGATTATGGCTACACCTTC. Translating it yields CASSYMEGGDYGYTF.

This clone was picked up one time. The V call is TRBV9, the J call TRBJ2-2; D is uncertain. The germline V gene encodes CDR1 SGDLS and CDR2 YYNGEE. With 1 base removed from V and 4 bases from J, the gap between germline ends came to 8 bases. CDR3 length equals 14 residues. The DNA of the CDR3 is TGTGCCAGCAGCGTATTGGCAGGCACCGGGGAGCTGTTTTTT. Its translation is CASSVLAGTGELFF.

Points on this clone: Other nucleotide sequences from this sample produce the same CDR3. J is TRBJ2-7 and V is TRBV6-5; TRBD1 matches 9 bases. Germline V CDR1 and CDR2: MNHEY, SVGAGI. V lost 2 bases, J lost 3 bases, and 2 bases stayed unmatched. CDR3 length equals 14 residues. As DNA, the CDR3 is TGTGCCAGCAGTTACCTGGGACAGGGCTACGAGCAGTACTTC. Its protein product is CASSYLGQGYEQYF.